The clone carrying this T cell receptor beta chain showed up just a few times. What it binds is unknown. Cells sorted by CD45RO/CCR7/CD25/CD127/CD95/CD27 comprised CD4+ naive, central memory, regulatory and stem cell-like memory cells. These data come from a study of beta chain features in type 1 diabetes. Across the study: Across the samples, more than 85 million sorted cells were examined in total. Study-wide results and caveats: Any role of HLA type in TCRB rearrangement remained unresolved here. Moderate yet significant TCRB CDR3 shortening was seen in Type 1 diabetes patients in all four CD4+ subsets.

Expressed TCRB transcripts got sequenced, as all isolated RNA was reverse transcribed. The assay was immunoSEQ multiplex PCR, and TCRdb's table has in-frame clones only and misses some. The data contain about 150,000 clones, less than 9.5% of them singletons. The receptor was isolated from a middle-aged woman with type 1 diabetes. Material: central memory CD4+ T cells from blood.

The CDR3 sequence is CASSARDRVAGPQHF. The CDR3 DNA is TGTGCCAGCAGTGCCCGGGACCGTGTAGCGGGGCCCCAGCATTTT. The chain combines TRBV27 with TRBJ1-5; weak D call: TRBD1 (5 bases). The germline V and J ends were trimmed by 5 bases and 9 bases, with 20 bases remaining between them. The CDR3 runs 15 residues. The germline V gene encodes CDR1 MNHEY and CDR2 SMNVEV (reference sequence).